The present T cell receptor (beta chain) was sequenced within a study of cytotoxic CD8 clonotypes in ibrutinib-treated CLL. The CDR3 loop spans 16 amino acids. The germline V gene encodes CDR1 SGHRS and CDR2 YFSETQ. The V end was cut by 4 bases, the J end by 1 base, with 18 bases between. There are a few counts of this clone. Assay used: immunoSEQ multiplex PCR; TCRdb lists only in-frame clones, some missing. Of approximately 320,000 clones listed, about 61% are singletons. This material consisted of PBMCs, taken after 36 months of ibrutinib treatment. The chain uses TRBV5-1 and TRBJ2-7, with D possibly TRBD2 on 7 matching bases. The sequence derives from a human donor with chronic lymphocytic leukemia. In nucleotides, the CDR3 is TGCGCCAGCAGCGGCCTCGGGGGGCGGGCGTCCTACGAGCAGTACTTC. It is translated as CASSGLGGRASYEQYF.